This TCR beta chain was sequenced in a study of memory CD4+ T cells and cytomegalovirus serostatus. Study-wide background: This sample comes from healthy Belgian adults, about nine CMV seropositive, around 26 seronegative.

The sort gate was single viable CD3+CD4+CD8-CD45RO+ cells for memory CD4+ T cells. Study-wide findings and caveats: Each of approximately 73 CMV-associated TCRbeta sequences occurred in one to five individuals. Suggested: most of the CMV-linked TCR signature lies in CD4+ memory cells.

Produced via immunoSEQ multiplex PCR; TCRdb's table is partial and in-frame only. The sample records tens of thousands of clones, around 80% being singletons. Germline V lookup: CDR1 MNHNS, CDR2 SASEGT. The CDR3 runs 12 residues. The V end lost 9 bases, the J end lost 3 bases, and 12 bases lay between the germline ends. Comments on this clone: Its antigen is as yet unknown.

The sequence came from an adult in good health and CMV-seropositive. What was sequenced was memory CD4+ T cells from blood. The chain is built from TRBV6-1 and TRBJ2-7; a possible D gene is TRBD1 (6 bases). Written as DNA, the CDR3 is TGTGCCAGTGAAAAACAGGGCTACGAGCAGTACTTC. As protein: CASEKQGYEQYF.